A single sample is the source of the 28 T cell receptor beta chains below, sequenced in a study of cytomegalovirus exposure and HLA in healthy donors. The PCR had 60 Vbeta and 13 Jbeta primers. The table came from immunoSEQ multiplex PCR; TCRdb's copy has only in-frame clones and leaves some out. The repertoire consists of some 140,000 clones, with 80% occurring once and the leading ten covering around 2.2%. Sequenced: PBMCs. These receptor sequences come from a man younger than 40 in good health and CMV-seronegative.

This chain connects TRBV7-9 to TRBJ2-7, with D perhaps TRBD2 (6 bases). Germline-derived CDR1 and CDR2 are SEHNR and FQNEAQ (reference sequence). The germline V and J ends were trimmed by 3 bases and 2 bases, with 11 bases remaining between them. This CDR3 is built from 14 residues. Here the CDR3 DNA reads TGTGCCAGCAGCTTCTCCGGGAGAACCTACGAGCAGTACTTC. This gives the protein CASSFSGRTYEQYF.

The J gene is TRBJ2-3, the V gene TRBV7-8; tentatively, D is TRBD1 (6 bases). Per germline, CDR1 SGHVS and CDR2 FQNEAQ. This CDR3 contains 16 residues. The V gene lost 0 bases and the J gene lost 13 bases, with 23 bases spanning the gap. The CDR3 nucleotides read TGTGCCAGCAGCTTAGCTAGCCGAGACAGGTATAGAAGGAAGTATTTT. Its translation: CASSLASRDRYRRKYF.

The sample holds one count of this clone. The rearrangement uses TRBV4-1 and TRBJ2-5; unclear D gene. The CDR3 has 15 residues. Trimming shortened V by 0 bases and J by 4 bases, and 12 bases separated the two germline ends. In germline, CDR1 is MGHRA, CDR2 YSYEKL. CDR3 sequence: CASSQDGSDGETQYF. For the CDR3, the DNA is TGCGCCAGCAGCCAAGATGGAAGCGACGGAGAGACCCAGTACTTC.

The gene calls are TRBV5-6 and TRBJ2-5; 10 bases are a match to TRBD1. CDR3 length: 16 residues. With 7 bases clipped from V and 4 bases from J, the junction kept 13 bases outside the gene matches. Germline assignment: CDR1 SGHDT and CDR2 YYEEEE. CDR3 nucleotides: TGTGCCAGCGGCGTGGGTTACGGGACAGGGGTAGAGACCCAGTACTTC. Its protein is CASGVGYGTGVETQYF.

CDR3 in amino acids: CASRRGTIAEAFF. The CDR3 nucleotides read TGTGCCAGCAGGCGGGGGACGATCGCTGAAGCTTTCTTT. The chain uses TRBV5-4 and TRBJ1-1; tentatively, D is TRBD1 (5 bases). CDR1 SGHNT and CDR2 YYREEE come from the germline V gene (reference sequence). CDR3 size: 13 residues. The V gene lost 5 bases and the J gene lost 6 bases, with 14 bases spanning the gap.

The J gene is TRBJ2-1, the V gene TRBV18; 9 bases match TRBD2. There are 13 residues in the CDR3. Looked up from germline, CDR1 is KGHSH and CDR2 is LQKENI. V gave up 5 bases and J gave up 12 bases; unmatched junction bases: 8. CDR3 protein: CASSFPGLATQFF. The CDR3 DNA follows: TGTGCCAGCTCATTTCCGGGACTAGCTACGCAGTTCTTC.

The genes are TRBV19 and TRBJ1-5; 9 nucleotides match TRBD1. This CDR3 has 14 amino acids. Per germline, CDR1 LNHDA and CDR2 SQIVND (reference sequence). J was trimmed by 7 bases and V by 3 bases; bases with no gene match: 4. In DNA, the CDR3 is TGTGCCAGTAGTATGGGACAGGGAGAGCAGCCCCAGCATTTT. It yields the protein CASSMGQGEQPQHF.

V is TRBV6-6 and J is TRBJ2-1; D ambiguous. CDR3 length: 13 amino acids. Trimming took 5 bases from V and 5 from J, leaving 10 bases between them. Germline values: CDR1 MNHNY, CDR2 SVGAGI (reference sequence). The CDR3 protein is CASSEATDNEQFF. The CDR3 DNA follows: TGTGCCAGCAGTGAGGCCACGGACAATGAGCAGTTCTTC.

CDR3 nucleotides: TGTGCCAGCAGCCAAGGGAGCCGGGACAGAAAACAACTGCGGGGCTACACCTTC. It encodes CASSQGSRDRKQLRGYTF. The chain is built from TRBV4-2 and TRBJ1-2, with 7 bases aligning to TRBD1. There are 18 residues in the CDR3. Germline CDR1 is LGHNA and CDR2 is YNFKEQ. V was pared by 1 base and J by 8 bases, with 19 bases of the junction left unmatched.

This sequence joins TRBV5-1 and TRBJ2-5; 7 nucleotides agree with TRBD1. The CDR3 has 13 amino acids. The ends lost 6 bases at V and 2 bases at J; junction bases unmatched: 4. The V gene's germline CDR1 is SGHRS and CDR2 YFSETQ. This CDR3 is CASIQTGQETQYF. CDR3 DNA sequence: TGCGCCAGCATCCAGACAGGGCAAGAGACCCAGTACTTC.

The chain combines TRBV6-1 with TRBJ1-1; D may be TRBD1 (5 bases). The V gene lost 5 bases and the J gene lost 0 bases, with 13 bases spanning the gap. This CDR3 has 15 residues. Germline V CDR1 and CDR2: MNHNS, SASEGT. The DNA for the CDR3 is TGTGCCAGCAGTTCCACACGGGGGATGAACACTGAAGCTTTCTTT. This sequence encodes CASSSTRGMNTEAFF.

This chain links TRBV18 with TRBJ2-7; D may be TRBD1 (6 bases). With 3 bases removed from V and 2 bases from J, the gap between germline ends came to 14 bases. Germline V lookup: CDR1 KGHSH, CDR2 LQKENI. This CDR3 has 15 residues. This chain's CDR3 is CASSPGTQNTYEQYF. The DNA of the CDR3 is TGTGCCAGCTCACCCGGGACACAAAACACCTACGAGCAGTACTTC.

The CDR3, as DNA: TGTGCCAGCAGTCCCTGGGGGACAGGGACTGAAGCTTTCTTT. Translation: CASSPWGTGTEAFF. The chain uses TRBV27 and TRBJ1-1, with TRBD1 identical over 9 bases. Germline V CDR1 and CDR2: MNHEY, SMNVEV (reference sequence). The CDR3 is 14 residues long. V shed 5 bases, J shed 5 bases, and the junction held 6 bases outside the gene matches.

The CDR3 DNA reads TGTGCCAGCAGTGCTTGGCGGGTATACAATGAGCAGTTCTTC. This codes for CASSAWRVYNEQFF. V is TRBV6-1 and J is TRBJ2-1; a weak D match, TRBD2 (5 bases). V lost 4 bases and J 4 bases, leaving 11 bases between the germline ends. Germline values: CDR1 MNHNS, CDR2 SASEGT. CDR3 length equals 14 residues.

The chain links TRBV28 to TRBJ2-7; D possibly corresponds to TRBD2 (5 bases). The V gene's germline CDR1 is MDHEN and CDR2 SYDVKM. The V end lost 6 bases, the J end lost 5 bases, and 14 bases lay between the germline ends. This CDR3 comprises 13 residues. For the CDR3, the DNA is TGTGCCAGCAGGTTAGGCCAGAGGGACGAGCAGTACTTC. The encoded protein is CASRLGQRDEQYF.

V usage is TRBV10-3 and J usage is TRBJ2-7; 8 bases fit TRBD2. The CDR3 sequence is 18 residues long. With 3 bases clipped from V and 1 base from J, the junction kept 14 bases outside the gene matches. The germline gives CDR1 ENHRY, CDR2 SYGVKD. The DNA of the CDR3 is TGTGCCATCAGTGAAGGGTCGAAGCGGGGGCGACTTTCCTACGAGCAGTACTTC. Protein sequence: CAISEGSKRGRLSYEQYF.

This chain joins TRBV5-6 and TRBJ2-7; D call uncertain. The ends were cut back, 2 bases at V and 5 bases at J, with 5 bases in the middle. The CDR3 length is 11 residues. The germline V gene encodes CDR1 SGHDT and CDR2 YYEEEE. The CDR3 is CASSFYNEQYF. CDR3 bases: TGTGCCAGCAGCTTTTATAACGAGCAGTACTTC.

The chain uses TRBV2 and TRBJ2-3; TRBD1 aligns across 8 bases. This CDR3 is 14 amino acids long. Germline V gives CDR1 SNHLY, CDR2 FYNNEI. V trimming: 8 bases; J trimming: 8 bases; junction bases outside the gene matches: 12. CDR3 in amino acids: CASPNDRGPGTQYF. The CDR3 nucleotides read TGTGCCAGCCCTAACGACAGGGGTCCTGGTACGCAGTATTTT.

This CDR3 is CASSTGTSGRNEQYF. Written as DNA, the CDR3 is TGTGCCAGTAGTACCGGGACTAGCGGGAGGAATGAGCAGTACTTC. This sequence joins TRBV19 and TRBJ2-7, with 15 bases identical to TRBD2. The V gene's germline CDR1 is LNHDA and CDR2 SQIVND (reference sequence). The CDR3 runs 15 residues. V shed 4 bases, J shed 7 bases, and the junction held 5 bases outside the gene matches.

This sequence joins TRBV20-1 and TRBJ2-1; D call uncertain. Germline CDR1 reads DFQATT; CDR2 reads SNEGSKA (reference sequence). With 3 bases removed from V and 10 bases from J, the gap between germline ends came to 10 bases. The CDR3 covers 11 residues. The CDR3 region is CSASGATEQFF. CDR3 nucleotides: TGCAGTGCTAGCGGAGCGACCGAGCAGTTCTTC.

The gene calls are TRBV2 and TRBJ1-5; D gene ambiguous. Germline CDR1 is SNHLY and CDR2 is FYNNEI. The CDR3 loop spans 14 amino acids. V dropped 7 bases and J dropped 0 bases, with 10 bases sitting between them. The CDR3 reads CASMGSYSNQPQHF. The DNA for the CDR3 is TGTGCCAGCATGGGCAGCTATAGCAATCAGCCCCAGCATTTT.

The chain recombines TRBV7-2 with TRBJ2-7, with D possibly matching TRBD1 (6 bases). The CDR3 covers 14 residues. Trimming stripped 6 bases from V and 0 bases from J, with 12 bases between. The V gene's germline CDR1 is SGHTA and CDR2 FQGNSA. The CDR3 nucleotides are TGTGCCAGCAGGACGTTGACAGGCTCCTACGAGCAGTACTTC. Protein: CASRTLTGSYEQYF.

This clone has a handful of counts. The rearrangement links TRBV28 to TRBJ2-7; D is possibly TRBD1 (5 bases). The CDR3 length is 13 residues. CDR1 is MDHEN and CDR2 is SYDVKM in the germline V gene. V lost 6 bases and J lost 3, with 12 bases in between. This CDR3 reads CASRSTARYEQYF. CDR3 nucleotide sequence: TGTGCCAGCAGGTCGACAGCCCGCTACGAGCAGTACTTC.

This chain connects TRBV7-2 to TRBJ2-5; 8 positions agree with TRBD2. With V trimmed by 1 base and J by 0 bases, 7 bases remained unmatched. The CDR3 length is 17 residues. CDR1 is SGHTA and CDR2 is FQGNSA in the germline V gene. Written as DNA, the CDR3 is TGTGCCAGCAGCTTAGGGCGACTAGCGCGCTACCAAGAGACCCAGTACTTC. As protein: CASSLGRLARYQETQYF.

The chain uses TRBV7-9 and TRBJ2-7; perhaps TRBD2 as D (5 bases). Germline V gene sequence: CDR1 SEHNR, CDR2 FQNEAQ (reference sequence). V lost 7 bases and J 0 bases, leaving 16 bases between the germline ends. The CDR3 has 15 residues. The CDR3 coding sequence is TGTGCCAGCACCGAAAGCGGAGGCCTCTCCTACGAGCAGTACTTC. Translating gives CASTESGGLSYEQYF.

V usage is TRBV6-1 and J usage is TRBJ1-1; tentative D call: TRBD1 (6 bases). Between the trimmed V and J ends, which lost 8 bases and 5 bases, there was a span of 18 bases. The CDR3 length is 14 residues. Per the germline V gene, CDR1 is MNHNS and CDR2 is SASEGT. The DNA of the CDR3 is TGTGCCAGCGGGGGGGAAGGGGGATGGACTGAAGCTTTCTTT. It is translated as CASGGEGGWTEAFF.

The V and J genes are TRBV11-2 and TRBJ2-3; 7 nucleotides match TRBD1. This CDR3 contains 15 residues. CDR1 and CDR2 (germline): SGHAT, FQNNGV. The trim removed 4 bases at V and 2 bases at J, leaving 6 bases unmatched. CDR3 in amino acids: CASSSRTGHTDTQYF. The CDR3 DNA reads TGTGCCAGCAGCTCCCGGACAGGACACACAGATACGCAGTATTTT.

V and J are TRBV11-3 and TRBJ2-2; D remains ambiguous. This CDR3 is 13 amino acids long. CDR1 and CDR2 (germline): SGHNT, YENEEA. The V end was cut by 5 bases, the J end by 6 bases, with 10 bases between. Written as DNA, the CDR3 is TGTGCCAGCAGCATCAATCTAGCCGGGGAGCTGTTTTTT. Translation: CASSINLAGELFF.